The 30 T cell receptor beta chains below come from one sample, sequenced in a study of control samples from healthy donors and cancer patients. Clones were sequenced by immunoSEQ multiplex PCR, and TCRdb holds only the in-frame ones, with some missing. Of about 190,000 clones listed, over 80% are singletons. What was sequenced was blood. The receptor set was obtained from a man under 40 in good health.

This clone was counted once. The V and J genes are TRBV24-1 and TRBJ2-7; 10 nucleotides align to TRBD1. The junction had 3 bases not matched to a gene; V was cut back by 4 bases and J by 1 base. The CDR3 is made up of 15 amino acids. Germline CDR1 KGHDR, CDR2 SFDVKD. The DNA of the CDR3 is TGTGCCACCAGTGAGGGGACAGGGGCATCCTACGAGCAGTACTTC. Translation gives CATSEGTGASYEQYF.

V and J are TRBV20-1 and TRBJ1-3; the D is unclear. The CDR3 runs to 11 residues. Germline V gives CDR1 DFQATT, CDR2 SNEGSKA (reference sequence). V shed 6 bases and J shed 7 bases, with 10 bases lying between them. CDR3 nucleotides: TGCAGTGCGGAGGCGTGGAACACCATATATTTT. Its translation: CSAEAWNTIYF.

The rearrangement links TRBV6-6 to TRBJ2-7; D could derive from TRBD1 or TRBD2 (5 bases each). The germline V gene encodes CDR1 MNHNY and CDR2 SVGAGI (reference sequence). This CDR3 contains 12 residues. V lost 6 bases and J 6 bases, leaving 12 bases between the germline ends. CDR3 sequence reads: CASSLGTPEQYF. The DNA for the CDR3 is TGTGCCAGCAGCCTCGGGACCCCCGAGCAGTACTTC.

This clone was picked up a small number of times. The gene calls are TRBV9 and TRBJ1-1; possibly TRBD1 for D (6 bases). This CDR3 spans 15 amino acids. The V gene lost 0 bases and the J gene lost 0 bases, with 9 bases spanning the gap. Germline loops: CDR1 SGDLS, CDR2 YYNGEE. The CDR3: CASSVDRELNTEAFF. DNA for the CDR3: TGTGCCAGCAGCGTAGACAGGGAACTGAACACTGAAGCTTTCTTT.

CDR3 residues: CASSMGGLGYEQYF. In nucleotides, the CDR3 is TGTGCCAGTAGTATGGGGGGCTTAGGCTACGAGCAGTACTTC. The rearrangement uses TRBV19 and TRBJ2-7; D may correspond to TRBD1 or TRBD2 (6 bases each). This CDR3 region has 14 residues. Trimming pared 3 bases from V and 3 bases from J, leaving 12 bases between. Germline lookup yields CDR1 LNHDA and CDR2 SQIVND (reference sequence).

The chain combines TRBV13 with TRBJ1-4; D unresolved. Germline loops: CDR1 PRHDT, CDR2 FYEKMQ (reference sequence). V gave up 0 bases and J gave up 0 bases, with 5 bases separating them. The CDR3 runs 15 residues. This chain's CDR3 is CASSLGLSTNEKLFF. CDR3 sequence (DNA): TGTGCCAGCAGCTTAGGCCTATCAACTAATGAAAAACTGTTTTTT.

Details on this clone: Additional DNA sequences in this sample encode the identical CDR3. The chain combines TRBV6-5 with TRBJ1-3, with 7 bases lining up with TRBD1. The junction had 4 bases not matched to a gene; V was cut back by 5 bases and J by 3 bases. The CDR3 loop spans 14 amino acids. Per germline, CDR1 MNHEY and CDR2 SVGAGI. This CDR3 is CASSRQGGGNTIYF. CDR3 sequence (DNA): TGTGCCAGCAGTCGACAGGGAGGTGGAAACACCATATATTTT.

The table lists this clone with a few counts. CDR3 DNA: TGTGCCACCATAGGACAGGGGGCTGGTAACACTGAAGCTTTCTTT. Its protein product is CATIGQGAGNTEAFF. The J gene is TRBJ1-1, the V gene TRBV6-5, with 11 bases that match TRBD1. The CDR3 loop spans 15 amino acids. The ends lost 10 bases at V and 2 bases at J; junction bases unmatched: 9. CDR1 and CDR2 from the germline V gene are MNHEY and SVGAGI.

The chain has TRBV6-5 and TRBJ1-6, with D perhaps TRBD1 (6 bases). Germline V CDR1 and CDR2: MNHEY, SVGAGI. V lost 11 bases and J lost 6, with 20 bases in between. The CDR3 is made up of 15 amino acids. CDR3 coding DNA: TGTGCCGTCTTAGCCGAACAGGGAAGTAATTCACCCCTCCACTTT. This translates into CAVLAEQGSNSPLHF.

The rearrangement links TRBV5-4 to TRBJ2-7, with D perhaps matching TRBD2 (7 bases). Between the trimmed V and J ends, which lost 3 bases and 2 bases, there was a span of 18 bases. Germline V gene data show CDR1 as SGHNT and CDR2 as YYREEE (reference sequence). The CDR3 runs to 16 residues. CDR3 in DNA: TGTGCCAGCAGCTCCGGGGGCCAGCGGGGAACCTACGAGCAGTACTTC. Residues: CASSSGGQRGTYEQYF.

This clone has just one count. The chain carries TRBV1 and TRBJ2-3; the listed D gene, TRBD2, was not tested against the DNA. TRBV1 is a pseudogene locus. The length of the CDR3 is 17 residues. The CDR3 spells CTSSQCGGGRATDTQYF. In DNA, the CDR3 is TGCACCAGCAGCCAATGCGGGGGGGGCCGAGCCACAGATACGCAGTATTTT.

This clone was counted once. V usage is TRBV18 and J usage is TRBJ2-3; 9 bases line up with TRBD2. The CDR3 is made up of 16 amino acids. CDR1 is KGHSH and CDR2 is LQKENI in the germline V gene. J was trimmed by 2 bases and V by 2 bases; bases with no gene match: 5. CDR3 loop: CASSPSLAGITDTQYF. CDR3 sequence (DNA): TGTGCCAGCTCACCAAGCCTAGCGGGGATCACAGATACGCAGTATTTT.

The chain employs TRBV5-1 and TRBJ2-1, with 15 bases that match TRBD2. The CDR3 contains 18 residues. J lost 3 bases, V lost 4 bases, and 8 bases had no gene match. The germline CDR1 and CDR2 sequences are SGHRS and YFSETQ. The CDR3 DNA is TGCGCCAGCAGCCGAAGTCCGGGACTAGCGGGGGGCTACAATGAGCAGTTCTTC. It specifies CASSRSPGLAGGYNEQFF.

The chain couples TRBV9 to TRBJ1-6, with a tentative D call TRBD1 (5 bases). V was trimmed by 0 bases and J by 7 bases, leaving 11 bases between them. Looked up from germline, CDR1 is SGDLS and CDR2 is YYNGEE. The CDR3 is made up of 15 amino acids. The CDR3 DNA reads TGTGCCAGCAGCGTAGATGGGGGAGGGAATTCACCCCTCCACTTT. As protein: CASSVDGGGNSPLHF. The full variable domain, completed using reference TRBV9 and TRBJ1-6, is DSGVTQTPKHLITATGQRVTLRCSPRSGDLSVYWYQQSLDQGLQFLIQYYNGEERAKGNILERFSAQQFPDLHSELNLSSLELGDSALYFCASSVDGGGNSPLHFGNGTRLTVT.

V gene TRBV27 combines with J gene TRBJ1-2, with D maybe TRBD1 (5 bases). The germline V gene encodes CDR1 MNHEY and CDR2 SMNVEV (reference sequence). V was clipped by 6 bases and J by 6 bases, with 14 bases between them. The CDR3 loop spans 13 amino acids. The CDR3 DNA reads as TGTGCCAGCAGCGTACATACAGGTCATGGCTACACCTTC. This gives the protein CASSVHTGHGYTF.

The chain carries TRBV11-2 and TRBJ1-1; D may be TRBD1 (5 bases). This CDR3 is built from 16 residues. The V end was cut by 1 base, the J end by 0 bases, with 12 bases between. Germline loops: CDR1 SGHAT, CDR2 FQNNGV. The CDR3 here is CASSLVAGLMNTEAFF. In DNA, the CDR3 is TGTGCCAGCAGCTTAGTCGCGGGACTGATGAACACTGAAGCTTTCTTT.

The CDR3 spells CASLGSRTDTQYF. DNA for the CDR3: TGTGCCAGCCTCGGTAGTCGCACAGATACGCAGTATTTT. The chain links TRBV6-5 to TRBJ2-3; D is unresolved. The V and J ends lost 8 bases and 1 base respectively, with 10 bases between them. The CDR3 loop spans 13 amino acids. CDR1 is MNHEY, CDR2 SVGAGI, per germline.

This chain joins TRBV5-1 and TRBJ2-1; a possible D gene is TRBD2 (6 bases). The V gene's germline CDR1 is SGHRS and CDR2 YFSETQ. This CDR3 is built from 16 residues. With 4 bases removed from V and 0 bases from J, the gap between germline ends came to 14 bases. As DNA, the CDR3 is TGCGCCAGCAGCACACTAGCCGGTAGCTCCTACAATGAGCAGTTCTTC. Its protein product is CASSTLAGSSYNEQFF.

The rearrangement links TRBV18 to TRBJ1-3; 8 nucleotides align to TRBD1. J lost 2 bases, V lost 4 bases, and 4 bases had no gene match. The V gene's germline CDR1 is KGHSH and CDR2 LQKENI. This CDR3 is built from 15 residues. The CDR3 DNA sequence: TGTGCCAGCTCACACGACAGGGGCACTGGAAACACCATATATTTT. This gives the protein CASSHDRGTGNTIYF.

This chain joins TRBV11-2 and TRBJ1-4; TRBD1 matches 7 bases. The CDR3 contains 15 residues. The germline V gene has CDR1 SGHAT and CDR2 FQNNGV. The V segment lost 5 bases and the J segment 4 bases; nucleotides outside the gene matches: 7. Here the CDR3 DNA reads TGTGCCAGCAGCCTGGGGACAGCGGGTAATGAAAAACTGTTTTTT. Translated, it gives CASSLGTAGNEKLFF.

V is TRBV3-1 (or the pseudogene TRBV3-2) and J is TRBJ1-1; 7 bases match TRBD1. The CDR3 has 16 residues. The germline V gene has CDR1 LGHDT and CDR2 YNNKEL (reference sequence). V was clipped by 5 bases and J by 0 bases; unmatched bases: 9. The CDR3 is CASSSRDRTMNTEAFF. DNA of the CDR3: TGTGCCAGCAGCAGTCGGGACAGAACTATGAACACTGAAGCTTTCTTT.

The chain carries TRBV9 and TRBJ1-3; 8 bases align to TRBD1. The CDR3 length is 15 residues. Trimming removed 0 bases from V and 4 bases from J; junction bases left unmatched: 3. The germline CDR1 and CDR2 sequences are SGDLS and YYNGEE. CDR3 DNA sequence: TGTGCCAGCAGCGTAGACAGGGGGTACGGAAACACCATATATTTT. Its translation is CASSVDRGYGNTIYF.

Here the CDR3 reads CASSISRRTGSQPQHF. The CDR3 DNA reads TGTGCCAGTAGTATATCGAGGAGGACAGGGTCTCAGCCCCAGCATTTT. The V gene is TRBV19, the J gene TRBJ1-5, with 8 bases that match TRBD1. CDR1 LNHDA and CDR2 SQIVND come from the germline V gene (reference sequence). This CDR3 spans 16 amino acids. V gave up 2 bases and J gave up 6 bases; unmatched junction bases: 9.

The V call is TRBV4-2, the J call TRBJ2-3; D is unresolved. CDR3 length equals 13 residues. Trimming stripped 0 bases from V and 4 bases from J, with 5 bases between. Germline CDR1 reads LGHNA; CDR2 reads YNFKEQ. The CDR3 protein is CASSQDGPDTQYF. The CDR3 region has the DNA TGTGCCAGCAGCCAAGATGGGCCAGATACGCAGTATTTT.

The rearrangement joins TRBV6-5 to TRBJ1-5; the match to TRBD1 covers 7 bases. V was clipped by 2 bases and J by 3 bases; unmatched bases: 4. Germline V gives CDR1 MNHEY, CDR2 SVGAGI. The CDR3 extends over 15 amino acids. CDR3 in amino acids: CASSYEGAHNQPQHF. CDR3 nucleotide sequence: TGTGCCAGCAGTTACGAGGGGGCCCACAATCAGCCCCAGCATTTT.

The chain carries TRBV9 and TRBJ2-7; D is unresolved. Trimming took 0 bases from V and 5 from J, leaving 9 bases between them. The germline V gene encodes CDR1 SGDLS and CDR2 YYNGEE. This CDR3 spans 13 amino acids. Here the CDR3 DNA reads TGTGCCAGCAGCGTAGAGGGTACCGACGAGCAGTACTTC. It translates to CASSVEGTDEQYF.

The chain recombines TRBV12-3 or TRBV12-4 with TRBJ1-2; D is uncertain. This CDR3 has 13 amino acids. Trimming cost V 5 bases and J 1 base, with 8 bases left between them. The CDR3 protein is CASSQLINYGYTF. In nucleotides, the CDR3 is TGTGCCAGCAGTCAACTGATTAACTATGGCTACACCTTC.

This chain uses TRBV7-9 with TRBJ1-2, with D uncertain. The CDR3 has 15 residues. Deletions cut 2 bases from V and 8 bases from J, with 18 bases between. CDR1 and CDR2 from the germline V gene are SEHNR and FQNEAQ (reference sequence). The CDR3 here is CASSLRSGRSKGYTF. Written as DNA, the CDR3 is TGTGCCAGCAGCTTAAGATCAGGACGAAGTAAAGGCTACACCTTC.

This chain uses TRBV19 with TRBJ1-2, with D unresolved. This CDR3 spans 12 amino acids. V lost 8 bases to trimming and J lost 2 bases, with 9 bases between them. The germline V gene has CDR1 LNHDA and CDR2 SQIVND (reference sequence). CDR3 in amino acids: CASGWVNYGYTF. The CDR3 region has the DNA TGTGCCAGTGGTTGGGTCAACTATGGCTACACCTTC.

The chain joins TRBV25-1 to TRBJ2-5, with D maybe TRBD1 (6 bases). From germline, CDR1 is MGHDK and CDR2 SYGVNS. CDR3 length: 12 residues. V gave up 7 bases and J gave up 5 bases, with 11 bases separating them. In nucleotides, the CDR3 is TGTGCCAGCACTCCAGGGGCGGAGACCCAGTACTTC. This codes for CASTPGAETQYF. Based on the CDR3 plus reference TRBV25-1 and TRBJ2-5, the full variable domain is EADIYQTPRYLVIGTGKKITLECSQTMGHDKMYWYQQDPGMELHLIHYSYGVNSTEKGDLSSESTVSRIRTEHFPLTLESARPSHTSQYLCASTPGAETQYFGPGTRLLVL.